Presented here are 9 T cell receptor beta chains from one specimen sequenced in a study of PD-1 blockade in classical Hodgkin lymphoma. The repertoire was sequenced with immunoSEQ multiplex PCR; TCRdb's copy has only in-frame clones and lacks some. Among 25,000 to 35,000 clones listed, around 94% were seen once. Time point reported: newly diagnosed, previously untreated cHL patient sample. Source material: peripheral blood mononuclear cells (PBMCs). Every receptor here comes from a human donor with classical Hodgkin lymphoma.

The chain employs TRBV9 and TRBJ1-2; 7 bases are shared with TRBD1. The CDR3 is 13 amino acids. The germline V gene encodes CDR1 SGDLS and CDR2 YYNGEE. With 3 bases clipped from V and 8 bases from J, the junction kept 7 bases outside the gene matches. The CDR3 sequence: CASSAGQSMGYTF. CDR3 nucleotides: TGTGCCAGCAGCGCGGGACAGTCTATGGGCTACACCTTC.

The V gene is TRBV19, the J gene TRBJ2-6, with no clear D. Germline values: CDR1 LNHDA, CDR2 SQIVND (reference sequence). The V and J ends lost 3 bases and 0 bases respectively, with 6 bases between them. The CDR3 length is 15 residues. For the CDR3, the DNA is TGTGCCAGTAGTATTTGGGGCTCTGGGGCCAACGTCCTGACTTTC. Its protein product is CASSIWGSGANVLTF.

The chain combines TRBV5-6 with TRBJ2-1, with 9 bases fitting TRBD2. The germline gives CDR1 SGHDT, CDR2 YYEEEE. V gave up 4 bases and J gave up 4 bases; unmatched junction bases: 6. The CDR3 is 15 amino acids. CDR3: CASSQSGRQYNEQFF. CDR3 nucleotide sequence: TGTGCCAGCAGCCAAAGCGGGAGGCAATACAATGAGCAGTTCTTC.

The J gene is TRBJ2-3, the V gene TRBV5-4; D tentatively reads TRBD1 or TRBD2 (5 bases each). This CDR3 has 16 residues. Trimming removed 4 bases at V and 5 bases at J, with 20 bases between. Germline V gene data show CDR1 as SGHNT and CDR2 as YYREEE (reference sequence). The CDR3 DNA sequence: TGTGCCAGCAGCGCCGCACCGGGACGAGAAGGAGATACGCAGTATTTT. Its protein is CASSAAPGREGDTQYF.

CDR3 in amino acids: CASSPREKGGDYGYTF. The CDR3 nucleotides read TGTGCCAGCTCACCACGGGAAAAAGGGGGGGACTATGGCTACACCTTC. This sequence joins TRBV18 and TRBJ1-2; TRBD1 might be the D (6 bases). Germline V gene lookup returns CDR1 KGHSH and CDR2 LQKENI. V was pared by 1 base and J by 3 bases, with 15 bases between. The CDR3 contains 16 residues.

This rearrangement joins TRBV15 to TRBJ2-7; D uncertain. The CDR3 extends over 13 amino acids. V lost 5 bases, J lost 5 bases, and 13 bases lay in between. Per the germline V gene, CDR1 is LNHNV and CDR2 is YYDKDF (reference sequence). The CDR3 spells CATSGSSRNEQYF. The CDR3 nucleotides read TGTGCCACCAGCGGAAGCTCGAGGAACGAGCAGTACTTC.

This sequence joins TRBV5-1 and TRBJ2-5; 8 positions agree with TRBD2. V lost 0 bases to trimming and J lost 4 bases; unmatched junction nucleotides: 8. CDR1 is SGHRS and CDR2 is YFSETQ in the germline V gene. CDR3 length: 16 residues. CDR3: CASSLDTSGVGETQYF. The DNA for the CDR3 is TGCGCCAGCAGCTTGGATACTAGCGGCGTCGGAGAGACCCAGTACTTC.

The rearrangement uses TRBV7-6 and TRBJ1-1, with D unclear. Trimming removed 5 bases from V and 3 bases from J, with 16 bases in between. The germline V gene has CDR1 SGHVS and CDR2 FNYEAQ. This CDR3 is built from 15 residues. The CDR3: CASSIPNGWDTEAFF. CDR3 sequence (DNA): TGTGCCAGCAGCATACCGAACGGGTGGGACACTGAAGCTTTCTTT.

A single count supports this clone. The genes are TRBV14 and TRBJ2-7; possibly TRBD1 or TRBD2 for D (5 bases each). CDR3 size: 16 residues. V dropped 1 base and J dropped 3 bases, with 16 bases sitting between them. Germline-derived CDR1 and CDR2 are SGHDN and FVKESK. CDR3 nucleotide sequence: TGTGCCAGCAGCCAAGGCCGGGACCCTAACTTCTACGAGCAGTACTTC. Translating it yields CASSQGRDPNFYEQYF.